This TCR beta chain was found in a study of cytomegalovirus exposure and HLA in healthy donors (dated 2017 in TCRdb). About the full investigation: An earlier analysis of approximately 640 of the donors reported 250 to 350 Gb of sequence data and 117 million unique TCR beta sequences from about 179 million T cells. Approximately 330 gigabases of sequencing data and 70 million to 100 million unique TCR sequences made up an early release that covered approximately 620 HLA-typed donors. Of the 350 to 400 genotyped donors, 65% to 90% fell in the genetic ancestry cluster associated with self-reported Caucasian donors. The study aimed to test whether signatures of past pathogen exposure could be identified by cataloging public T cell receptors. The study profiled the T cell repertoires of hundreds of subjects by immunosequencing and related them to cytomegalovirus serostatus. Besides the first cohort of roughly 660 subjects, a separate validation cohort made up of about 120 different subjects was used. To predict cytomegalovirus infection status, the study combined high-throughput TCR immunosequencing, statistical association of individual TCRs with disease status, and machine learning. To study patterns of TCR occurrence, a later analysis re-analyzed previously published TCR beta repertoires from 666 donors and added high-resolution HLA genotyping. Rather than drawing on any new phenotypic data, the later analysis identified candidate immune exposures from TCR beta sequences and the way those sequences occurred across donors. In an earlier analysis of several hundred of the donors, high-throughput TCR beta sequencing was used to judge whether each TCR beta V gene segment behaved as functional or pseudogenic. Donor age, sex, ethnicity and CMV serostatus were compiled together with the repertoire data. In a later genetic analysis, genome-wide SNP genotypes for about three fifths of the 666 donors were used, and that subset was treated as a discovery cohort. All discovery cohort repertoires had been generated using a single sequencing platform. HLA typing covered class I and class II loci at four-digit resolution. The number of typed donors differed by locus: roughly 629-630 for A, B, C, DRB1 and DQB1; about 520 for DQA1; 606 for DPA1; and about 450 for DPB1. Because of strong linkage in the cohort, roughly five DR-DQ haplotypes were treated as single units for association and clustering. Among 300 to 450 genotyped donors of the cohort, an average of roughly 240,000 unique TCR beta nucleotide sequences were sequenced per donor, roughly 20% of them non-productive. The investigation overall reported the following: This cohort had only TCR beta chains sequenced, and the lack of alpha or paired-chain data limited which features could be detected. A total of 150 or so TCR beta chains were listed by the study as associated with cytomegalovirus. In vitro tests confirmed that a few of the cytomegalovirus-associated TCR beta chains recognize cytomegalovirus antigens. The earlier analysis of 587 of the donors excluded 15 to 20 rarely observed V segments, including chromosome 9 orphons, because counts were too low. Correlated functional status among segregating V segments might be attributable to linkage disequilibrium, but an unknown experimental factor could not be ruled out. A later analysis found that most CMV-associated TCR beta chains appeared HLA-restricted, with HLA associations seemingly driven largely by CMV exposure. Most TCR sequences were seen in very few donors, while some public TCRs were found in many individuals. A further reported finding was that TCR beta sequences accurately predicted the HLA-A and HLA-B alleles for most subjects in the first cohort. In an earlier analysis of some 500 of the donors, most TCR beta V segments were observed in productive rearrangements about 87% or about 30% of the time, broadly matching IMGT annotations. A later genetic analysis associated a missense DCLRE1C variant with V-gene and J-gene trimming of TCR beta chains, and an independent cohort replicated the association. In a later analysis, TCR association rates were found to vary across HLA loci, with the most associated TCRs seen for DRB1 alleles and the fewest for HLA-C alleles. Because some donors lacked HLA typing at each locus, the association tests relied only on the typed subset. The presence/absence analyses assumed that sequencing depth was roughly uniform across donors, and that assumption may not be true. Cytomegalovirus status was reported to be diagnosed by the classifier with high specificity and sensitivity in both the original and validation cohorts. Compared with equally common non-associated chains, HLA-associated TCR beta chains in a later analysis were more clonally expanded and had lower generation probabilities. The only immune exposure information available for the cohort was CMV serostatus. The authors suggested that the approach could potentially be generalized to other disease states and immunological phenotypes. Assigning TCR associations to individual alleles was difficult when HLA alleles, especially DR and DQ, strongly co-occurred. Some IMGT-functional V segments, including TRBV6-2 and TRBV6-3, could not be told apart with the 87-base-pair reads, so those segments were excluded. A later analysis associated about 16,000 TCR beta sequences with specific HLA alleles at a false discovery rate of 0.05. A cluster of highly shared sequence variants was judged likely to represent a technical artifact of the sequencing pipeline. Compared with the roughly 720-donor mean, donors in an Asian-associated ancestry cluster had fewer N-insertions in productive TCRs, according to a later genetic analysis. According to a later analysis, parvovirus B19, influenza, CMV and Epstein-Barr virus appeared linked to several top co-occurrence clusters.

Libraries were prepared through the immunoSEQ multiplex PCR assay. For the multiplex PCR, a mixture combining 60 forward primers for TCR Vbeta segments and 13 reverse primers for TCR Jbeta segments was used. The CDR3 region of rearranged TCR beta genes was amplified from genomic DNA by a multiplex PCR assay. The amplified TCR beta libraries were sequenced on the Illumina HiSeq System as 87-base-pair reads. In the source study's methods: A later analysis counted about 80 million unique TCR beta chains across the 700 or so repertoires, and 9.5 million to 11 million of these chains were shared by at least two donors. A nearest-neighbor algorithm error-corrected the raw reads and collapsed the reads into unique sequences, merging closely related sequences to remove PCR and sequencing errors. CDR3 sequences were aligned to IMGT reference sequences to assign V, D and J gene segments. For a sequence to be retained, at least a six-nucleotide match to both a V gene segment and a J gene segment was required. A rearrangement counted as productive if the CDR3 had no stop codons and remained in frame with V and J, and every other rearrangement counted as non-productive. Following IMGT convention, CDR3 was defined as the stretch from the second conserved V-encoded cysteine to the conserved J-encoded phenylalanine. Sequences without an unambiguous match to a single V gene segment were excluded from the earlier analysis of a few hundred of the donors. An earlier analysis of almost 600 of the donors classified V segments as functional when productive rearrangements were above 56.7% and as segregating when the standard deviation between donors was above 5%. A statistical classification framework was developed to diagnose cytomegalovirus status using the catalog of TCR beta chain sequences. In a later analysis, V and J genes were assigned by comparing TCR nucleotide sequences against IMGT/GENE-DB human TR gene sequences. The TCRdist pipeline was used in a later analysis to assign CDR3 sequences and most-parsimonious VDJ recombination scenarios. In a later analysis, each TCR beta chain was defined by its CDR3 amino acid sequence together with its V-gene family, and reads without a unique V-gene family were excluded. A later analysis removed nearly 600 highly shared, low-generation-probability nucleotide sequences to deal with suspected cross-contamination and a sequencing artifact. For each public chain, a later analysis derived a clonal expansion index from normalized ranks of inferred template counts within each repertoire. In a later analysis, generation probabilities were computed with a VDJ recombination model fitted to out-of-frame rearrangements, and the resulting probabilities were checked against IGoR. In a later analysis, TCR-TCR, TCR-HLA and TCR-CMV co-occurrence was scored with hypergeometric tests, and a repertoire-size bias correction was applied to TCR pairs. A later analysis estimated false discovery rates by permuting HLA or CMV assignments 20 times. In a later analysis, co-occurring TCRs were grouped using DBSCAN, and TCRdist sequence similarity was added for clustering within HLA-allele-positive subsets. Repertoires with fewer than 30,000 or more than 120,000 public chains, plus five repertoires with anomalous nucleotide sharing, were excluded from co-occurrence clustering. TCRdb limited this immuneACCESS table to in-frame rearrangements with V and J called. A share of clones is missing; checked studies link under half to unresolved V genes, and the rest is unexplained. V, J and clone size are those of that table, while D and trimming were read from the DNA. The sample table includes roughly 54,000 clones. About 12% of the sample is in the top ten clones.

The germline V gene specifies SGHRS as CDR1 and YFSETQ as CDR2. V is reduced by 9 bases and J by 0 bases, leaving a spacing of 17 bases between them. Taken from cysteine to phenylalanine, the CDR3 has 15 residues. The CDR3 DNA has 45 bases and is translated from base 1. The cohort was made up of several hundred healthy bone marrow donors. All cohort members were sampled while nominally healthy, although unrecorded immune exposures were likely present. The donor was CMV seropositive and belonged to the group of 250 to 300 seropositive cohort members. A peripheral blood sample was collected from each donor, and TCR beta sequencing was performed on peripheral blood mononuclear cells. The Qiagen DNeasy Blood Extraction Kit was used to extract genomic DNA from the blood cell samples. Comment on this clone: Its cognate antigen has yet to be identified.

This chain joins TRBV5-1 to TRBJ2-3; the D segment could be TRBD2, given 5 matching bases. Sequences were obtained from PBMCs. The TCR was taken from a young woman in good health and CMV-seropositive. CDR3 sequence: CATKTGKSSTDTQYF. The nucleotide sequence reads as follows: TGCGCCACTAAAACGGGGAAATCTAGCACAGATACGCAGTATTTT.